These 26 T cell receptor beta chains share one sample of origin, sequenced in a study of T cells in Graves' hyperthyroidism and ophthalmopathy. The investigators amplified TCR beta CDR3 regions from RNA transcripts. TCR CDR3 regions were first amplified by RT-PCR with HTBI primers. TCRdb processed the multiplex PCR reads anew with MiXCR; each CDR3 protein has one entry. The repertoire holds fewer than 250,000 distinct CDR3 sequences, with over 20% as singletons. Sequencing used blood. All receptors derive from a woman aged 40 to 55 with Graves' ophthalmopathy.

This clonotype was seen just once. The chain carries TRBV6-2 or TRBV6-3 and TRBJ2-2, with a tentative D call TRBD2 (5 bases). Germline V gene lookup returns CDR1 MNHEY and CDR2 SVGEGT. V shed 0 bases and J shed 2 bases, with 16 bases lying between them. The CDR3 length is 18 residues. The CDR3 sequence: CASSYSVGVLTNTGELFF. CDR3 sequence (DNA): TGTGCCAGCAGTTACTCGGTCGGGGTCCTCACTAACACCGGGGAGCTGTTTTTT.

This clonotype has at least ten counts. V and J are TRBV2 and TRBJ1-2, with D uncertain. V was cut by 7 bases and J by 3 bases, with 9 bases left in between. This CDR3 is built from 12 residues. Germline loops: CDR1 SNHLY, CDR2 FYNNEI. CDR3 bases: TGTGCCAGCACGTGGGAAGACTATGGCTACACCTTC. Its translation: CASTWEDYGYTF.

This chain joins TRBV12-3 or TRBV12-4 and TRBJ1-5; D ambiguous. This CDR3 is 15 amino acids long. With 7 bases removed from V and 0 bases from J, the gap between germline ends came to 13 bases. In nucleotides, the CDR3 is TGTGCCAGCACCCCTACTGCTAATAGCAATCAGCCCCAGCATTTT. It specifies CASTPTANSNQPQHF.

This clonotype was counted many times. The V and J genes are TRBV20-1 and TRBJ2-7; 10 positions match TRBD2. This CDR3 is 14 amino acids long. CDR1 is DFQATT, CDR2 SNEGSKA, per germline (reference sequence). J was trimmed by 4 bases and V by 3 bases; bases with no gene match: 6. The DNA of the CDR3 is TGCAGTGCTAGTCGCGGGACTAGCGATTACGAGCAGTACTTC. It codes for CSASRGTSDYEQYF.

This clonotype was found many times. This sequence joins TRBV30 and TRBJ2-7; D is unclear. The ends were cut back, 0 bases at V and 0 bases at J, with 6 bases in the middle. Per germline, CDR1 GTSNPN and CDR2 SVGIG (reference sequence). The CDR3 consists of 13 residues. The CDR3: CAWSVSSSYEQYF. In DNA, the CDR3 is TGTGCCTGGAGTGTATCGTCCTCCTACGAGCAGTACTTC. Full variable domain (remainder filled in from reference TRBV30 and TRBJ2-7): SQTIHQWPATLVQPVGSPLSLECTVEGTSNPNLYWYRQAAGRGLQLLFYSVGIGQISSEVPQNLSASRPQDRQFILSSKKLLLSDSGFYLCAWSVSSSYEQYFGPGTRLTVT.

The table lists this clonotype with many counts. The V and J genes are TRBV20-1 and TRBJ1-1; D is unresolved. This CDR3 contains 14 residues. The germline gives CDR1 DFQATT, CDR2 SNEGSKA (reference sequence). V was clipped by 3 bases and J by 0 bases, with 11 bases between them. The CDR3 here is CSASREGMNTEAFF. The CDR3 DNA reads as TGCAGTGCTAGTAGGGAGGGTATGAACACTGAAGCTTTCTTT.

DNA for the CDR3: TGTGCCTGGGTGGGACAGGGGTTCTACGAGCAGTACTTC. The encoded protein is CAWVGQGFYEQYF. V gene TRBV30 combines with J gene TRBJ2-7; TRBD1 matches 10 bases. Germline V gives CDR1 GTSNPN, CDR2 SVGIG (reference sequence). This CDR3 comprises 13 residues. Losses at the gene ends were 5 bases for V and 3 bases for J; bases not matched to a gene: 4. Variable domain in full (rest from reference TRBV30 and TRBJ2-7): SQTIHQWPATLVQPVGSPLSLECTVEGTSNPNLYWYRQAAGRGLQLLFYSVGIGQISSEVPQNLSASRPQDRQFILSSKKLLLSDSGFYLCAWVGQGFYEQYFGPGTRLTVT.

This clonotype was recorded at least ten times. The chain has TRBV7-8 and TRBJ2-5; 14 nucleotides line up with TRBD2. The junction had 1 base not matched to a gene; V was cut back by 0 bases and J by 4 bases. This CDR3 region has 16 residues. Germline V gene lookup returns CDR1 SGHVS and CDR2 FQNEAQ. The CDR3 DNA reads as TGTGCCAGCAGCTTAGCGGGGACTAGCGGGAGAGAGACCCAGTACTTC. Encoded protein: CASSLAGTSGRETQYF.

This clonotype was seen repeatedly, ten times or more. The CDR3 DNA sequence: TGTGCCAGCAGCGGGGTGAACACTGAAGCTTTCTTT. This encodes CASSGVNTEAFF. The V gene is TRBV7-9, the J gene TRBJ1-1; D is uncertain. The CDR3 extends over 12 amino acids. V shed 5 bases and J shed 0 bases, with 4 bases lying between them. Germline V gene lookup returns CDR1 SEHNR and CDR2 FQNEAQ (reference sequence). The full variable domain, rest sourced from reference TRBV7-9 and TRBJ1-1, is DTGVSQNPRHKITKRGQNVTFRCDPISEHNRLYWYRQTLGQGPEFLTYFQNEAQLEKSRLLSDRFSAERPKGSFSTLEIQRTEQGDSAMYLCASSGVNTEAFFGQGTRLTVV.

This clonotype occurred many times. The chain carries TRBV28 and TRBJ1-2; D remains unclear. The CDR3 is made up of 13 amino acids. Trimming removed 5 bases at V and 4 bases at J, with 11 bases between. Germline-derived CDR1 and CDR2 are MDHEN and SYDVKM. In DNA form, the CDR3 reads TGTGCCAGCAGTCACGACACCACCTATGGCTACACCTTC. This codes for CASSHDTTYGYTF.

This clonotype was counted at least ten times. The chain joins TRBV30 to TRBJ2-7; perhaps TRBD1 as D (5 bases). The CDR3 runs to 15 residues. Per the germline V gene, CDR1 is GTSNPN and CDR2 is SVGIG (reference sequence). The V gene lost 1 base and the J gene lost 7 bases, with 20 bases spanning the gap. CDR3 amino acids: CAWSARAGPRMEQYF. The CDR3 nucleotides are TGTGCCTGGAGTGCACGGGCAGGGCCCCGAATGGAGCAGTACTTC.

The chain joins TRBV6-4 to TRBJ2-2, with D tentatively TRBD1 or TRBD2 (5 bases each). Per germline, CDR1 MRHNA and CDR2 SNTAGT. The V end was cut by 3 bases, the J end by 3 bases, with 5 bases between. CDR3 length: 13 amino acids. The CDR3 DNA reads as TGTGCCAGCAGTGAGGGGGACACCGGGGAGCTGTTTTTT. Its translation is CASSEGDTGELFF.

This clonotype was counted many times. Its ends do not fully match the called genes, so a read error is possible. The CDR3 DNA follows: TGTGCCAGCACCCGCCTGGGACTAGCGGGAGAGACCCGGTACTTC. This codes for CASTRLGLAGETRYF. The chain is built from TRBV2 and TRBJ2-5, with 14 bases identical to TRBD2. CDR1 and CDR2 (germline): SNHLY, FYNNEI. This CDR3 region has 15 residues.

This clonotype was seen repeatedly, ten times or more. The chain carries TRBV6-1 and TRBJ2-1; D gene ambiguous. Germline V lookup: CDR1 MNHNS, CDR2 SASEGT. The CDR3 has 13 residues. With 3 bases removed from V and 8 bases from J, the gap between germline ends came to 11 bases. This CDR3 is CASSEAAAHEQFF. In nucleotides, the CDR3 is TGTGCCAGCAGTGAGGCTGCGGCCCATGAGCAGTTCTTC.

This clonotype was seen a few times. A read error may produce the germline difference seen at one junction end. V usage is TRBV12-3 or TRBV12-4 and J usage is TRBJ2-5, with D hard to call. The CDR3 is 13 amino acids. For the CDR3, the DNA is TGTGCCAGCGGGCGGCAGTACCAAGAGGCCCAGTACTTC. This codes for CASGRQYQEAQYF.

This clonotype was recorded at least ten times. This chain joins TRBV13 and TRBJ2-7; no firm D call. Trimming left V 2 bases short and J 1 base short, with 21 bases between. Germline CDR1 is PRHDT and CDR2 is FYEKMQ (reference sequence). The CDR3 contains 18 residues. The CDR3 DNA is TGTGCCAGCAGCTTAAGGAAAAAAGGGCTCCTTTTGTCCTACGAGCAGTACTTC. It translates to CASSLRKKGLLLSYEQYF.

This clonotype appeared a few times. V gene TRBV24-1 combines with J gene TRBJ2-7; 9 bases align to TRBD2. Germline-derived CDR1 and CDR2 are KGHDR and SFDVKD. The CDR3 loop spans 13 amino acids. J lost 7 bases, V lost 5 bases, and 5 bases had no gene match. This chain's CDR3 is CATSAGLATEQYF. The CDR3 region has the DNA TGTGCCACCAGTGCCGGACTAGCGACAGAGCAGTACTTC.

This clonotype has a handful of counts. An end of the junction differs from the germline gene, which may be a read error. J is TRBJ1-5 and V is TRBV11-1; the match to TRBD1 covers 9 bases. This CDR3 spans 16 amino acids. In germline, CDR1 is SGHAT, CDR2 FQDESV (reference sequence). The CDR3 spells CAISLGTGNSNQPQHF. In DNA form, the CDR3 reads TGTGCCATCAGCTTAGGGACAGGGAATAGCAATCAGCCCCAGCATTTT.

The genes are TRBV6-1 and TRBJ1-2; 8 bases line up with TRBD1. Germline trimming cut 5 bases from V and 5 bases from J; bases unmatched to any gene: 10. The CDR3 is 15 amino acids. The germline gives CDR1 MNHNS, CDR2 SASEGT. The CDR3 here is CASSQGQGTVYGYTF. CDR3 nucleotides: TGTGCCAGCAGTCAAGGACAGGGAACAGTATATGGCTACACCTTC.

This clonotype was counted at least ten times. The V call is TRBV12-3 or TRBV12-4, the J call TRBJ2-7, with 14 nucleotides matching TRBD2. V trimming: 3 bases; J trimming: 4 bases; junction bases outside the gene matches: 2. This CDR3 spans 15 amino acids. CDR3 sequence reads: CASSLGLAGVYEQYF. Written as DNA, the CDR3 is TGTGCCAGCAGTTTGGGACTAGCGGGAGTATACGAGCAGTACTTC.

The genes are TRBV12-3 or TRBV12-4 and TRBJ1-5; TRBD1 aligns across 8 bases. J was trimmed by 11 bases and V by 5 bases; bases with no gene match: 5. The CDR3 has 12 residues. The CDR3 region is CASSNRGKAQHF. In nucleotides, the CDR3 is TGTGCCAGCAGTAACAGGGGGAAAGCCCAGCATTTT.

This clonotype came up a few times. V usage is TRBV5-6 and J usage is TRBJ1-2; D is uncertain. The germline gives CDR1 SGHDT, CDR2 YYEEEE. The CDR3 length is 15 residues. The germline V and J ends were trimmed by 4 bases and 6 bases, with 19 bases remaining between them. CDR3 sequence reads: CASSPYGLPSHGYTF. CDR3 sequence (DNA): TGTGCCAGCAGCCCTTACGGACTCCCCAGCCATGGCTACACCTTC.

This clonotype was seen repeatedly, ten times or more. The chain employs TRBV28 and TRBJ2-5; no firm D call. This CDR3 region has 14 residues. The germline CDR1 and CDR2 sequences are MDHEN and SYDVKM. V was pared by 6 bases and J by 1 base, with 12 bases between. The CDR3 DNA reads as TGTGCCAGCAGCTCGCAGGTGCCCCAAGAGACCCAGTACTTC. Protein product: CASSSQVPQETQYF.

This clonotype has a count of ten or more. This chain uses TRBV7-9 with TRBJ2-7, with 10 bases lining up with TRBD2. Unmatched junction bases numbered 9, after V lost 4 bases and J lost 6 bases. CDR1 SEHNR and CDR2 FQNEAQ come from the germline V gene (reference sequence). CDR3 length: 15 residues. Here the CDR3 reads CASSSQAGGPGEQYF. CDR3 DNA sequence: TGTGCCAGCAGCTCTCAAGCGGGAGGGCCGGGCGAGCAGTACTTC.

The J gene is TRBJ2-7, the V gene TRBV6-1; no definite D call. CDR3 length equals 13 residues. Trimming shortened V by 3 bases and J by 8 bases, and 14 bases separated the two germline ends. CDR1 MNHNS and CDR2 SASEGT come from the germline V gene. CDR3 in amino acids: CASSDPRLEKQYF. The DNA of the CDR3 is TGTGCCAGCAGTGACCCCCGGCTCGAAAAGCAGTACTTC.

This clonotype turned up a few times. This chain connects TRBV6-2 or TRBV6-3 to TRBJ2-4; no reliable D call. Trimming took off 6 bases at V and 9 bases at J, with 12 bases between the two ends. The CDR3 runs to 12 residues. Germline V lookup: CDR1 MNHEY, CDR2 SVGEGT. This chain's CDR3 is CASRPPVGIQYF. The CDR3 nucleotides read TGTGCCAGCAGACCACCAGTCGGCATTCAGTACTTC.